This record looks at one T cell receptor beta chain sequence and its context. Its antigen is not identified. This entry belongs to a study of CD8+ T cells in alopecia areata. RNA extraction and reverse transcription yielded cDNA as sequencing template. Assay used: immunoSEQ multiplex PCR; TCRdb lists only in-frame clones, some missing. The table has a few hundred thousand clones, 60% seen once; the top ten hold about 0.88%. Whole-study results and caveats: For lesional scalp, especially alopecia totalis/universalis, clonality was higher than in normal scalp.

Treatment described: oral pan-JAK inhibitor, 5-10 mg twice daily. The sample was CD4+ T cells sorted from blood, taken between weeks 51 and 52, from a patient treated with tofacitinib. The sequence was obtained from a human donor with alopecia areata.

The CDR3 coding sequence is TGTGCCAGCAGCGCGCGAAACCAAGAGACCCAGTACTTC. As protein: CASSARNQETQYF. The chain couples TRBV9 to TRBJ2-5; D is unclear. This CDR3 has 13 residues. Germline CDR1 SGDLS, CDR2 YYNGEE. Trimming cost V 3 bases and J 0 bases, with 6 bases left between them.